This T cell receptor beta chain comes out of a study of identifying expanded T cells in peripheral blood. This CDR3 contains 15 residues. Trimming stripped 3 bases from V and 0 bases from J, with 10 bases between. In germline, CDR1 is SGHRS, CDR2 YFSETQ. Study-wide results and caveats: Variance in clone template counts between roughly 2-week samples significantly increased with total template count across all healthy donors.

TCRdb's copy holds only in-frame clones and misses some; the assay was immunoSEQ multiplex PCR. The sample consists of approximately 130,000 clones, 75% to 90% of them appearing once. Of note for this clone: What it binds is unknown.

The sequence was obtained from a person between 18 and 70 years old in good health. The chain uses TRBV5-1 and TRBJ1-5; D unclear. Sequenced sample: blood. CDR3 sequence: CASSSGPSSNQPQHF. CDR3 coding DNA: TGCGCCAGCAGCTCCGGACCGTCTAGCAATCAGCCCCAGCATTTT.